This section outlines one T cell receptor (beta chain) sequence together with its context. Its matching antigen is unknown. This CDR3 region has 11 residues. Germline V lookup: CDR1 DFQATT, CDR2 SNEGSKA (reference sequence). V dropped 3 bases and J dropped 0 bases, with 2 bases sitting between them. The sample belongs to a study of siplizumab effects on memory and regulatory T cells. Points from the study as a whole: In the presence of siplizumab, alloreactive sequences traceable to unstimulated CD4+ memory cells were significantly reduced. Naive T cells looked more diverse than memory cells, and they looked like major contributors to the alloresponse. Confirmation that proliferating Tregs from siplizumab cultures had suppressive function was not obtained.

The assay looked at roughly 9.4 x 10^4 TCR templates in each sample. Generated by immunoSEQ multiplex PCR, the TCRdb table keeps only in-frame clones and is missing some. Of around 58,000 clones listed, roughly 83% are singletons. The rearrangement uses TRBV20-1 and TRBJ1-1; D is unresolved. The sample was memory CD4+ T cells sorted from blood. The sequence came from a human donor in good health. CDR3 nucleotide sequence: TGCAGTGCTAGGTTGAACACTGAAGCTTTCTTT. Encoded protein: CSARLNTEAFF.